The 30 T cell receptor beta chains listed next were all sequenced from one sample in a study of identical twins. TCRdb itself ran the 5' RACE reads through MiXCR, one entry per CDR3 protein. The data show about 570,000 distinct CDR3 sequences, over 8.5% seen once. The same sample was also studied in work on yellow fever vaccine responses in identical twins.

Sequencing was performed on PBMCs. These TCRs come from a woman younger than 35 in good health.

This clonotype was recorded at least ten times. V usage is TRBV6-1 and J usage is TRBJ1-2, with no clear D. The germline V and J ends were trimmed by 1 base and 4 bases, with 7 bases remaining between them. From germline, CDR1 is MNHNS and CDR2 SASEGT. There are 13 residues in the CDR3. CDR3 residues: CASSEGYVYGYTF. The DNA of the CDR3 is TGTGCCAGCAGTGAAGGTTACGTCTATGGCTACACCTTC.

This clonotype was found many times. V gene TRBV6-2 or TRBV6-3 combines with J gene TRBJ2-7; 9 bases line up with TRBD1. V shed 4 bases and J 6 bases; nucleotides not matched to a gene: 13. The length of the CDR3 is 16 residues. Germline-derived CDR1 and CDR2 are MNHEY and SVGEGT. The CDR3 sequence: CASSSSDRGRVSEQYF. CDR3 DNA: TGTGCCAGCAGTTCCTCGGACAGGGGCCGGGTCTCCGAGCAGTACTTC.

There are many counts of this clonotype. V usage is TRBV6-1 and J usage is TRBJ2-1; no clear D gene. V was shortened by 6 bases and J by 0 bases, with 15 bases between the two germline ends. Germline V gene sequence: CDR1 MNHNS, CDR2 SASEGT. The CDR3 is made up of 16 amino acids. CDR3 in DNA: TGTGCCAGCAGGGGCCAGATTAGTAACTCCTACAATGAGCAGTTCTTC. It specifies CASRGQISNSYNEQFF.

This clonotype appeared a few times. The chain carries TRBV7-9 and TRBJ2-7; 7 bases are shared with TRBD1. The junction had 7 bases not matched to a gene; V was cut back by 5 bases and J by 0 bases. Germline assignment: CDR1 SEHNR and CDR2 FQNEAQ (reference sequence). The CDR3 covers 15 residues. This CDR3 reads CASSLRQGVSYEQYF. In DNA form, the CDR3 reads TGTGCCAGCAGCCTCAGACAGGGCGTCTCCTACGAGCAGTACTTC.

Only a few counts were recorded for this clonotype. This chain uses TRBV6-5 with TRBJ2-7, with D uncertain. Germline CDR1 reads MNHEY; CDR2 reads SVGAGI. Trimming pared 0 bases from V and 7 bases from J, leaving 16 bases between. The CDR3 is made up of 15 amino acids. The CDR3 reads CASSYSKQWSREQYF. In DNA form, the CDR3 reads TGTGCCAGCAGTTACTCGAAACAGTGGTCGCGGGAGCAGTACTTC.

There are a few counts of this clonotype. V is TRBV29-1 and J is TRBJ1-5; TRBD1 aligns across 7 bases. CDR1 is SQVTM and CDR2 is ANQGSEA in the germline V gene. The CDR3 consists of 13 residues. With 4 bases clipped from V and 10 bases from J, the junction kept 10 bases outside the gene matches. The CDR3 protein is CSVVWTGGGPQHF. The CDR3 DNA reads TGCAGCGTTGTGTGGACAGGTGGAGGACCCCAGCATTTT.

The V and J genes are TRBV7-9 and TRBJ2-1, with a possible D match to TRBD2 (6 bases). Trimming shortened V by 4 bases and J by 7 bases, and 20 bases separated the two germline ends. There are 16 residues in the CDR3. Germline CDR1 is SEHNR and CDR2 is FQNEAQ (reference sequence). CDR3 DNA: TGTGCCAGCAGCTCGGCCCCCGGGACGGGGAGGAATGAGCAGTTCTTC. Translation gives CASSSAPGTGRNEQFF. Full variable domain (remainder filled in from reference TRBV7-9 and TRBJ2-1): DTGVSQNPRHKITKRGQNVTFRCDPISEHNRLYWYRQTLGQGPEFLTYFQNEAQLEKSRLLSDRFSAERPKGSFSTLEIQRTEQGDSAMYLCASSSAPGTGRNEQFFGPGTRLTVL.

There are many counts of this clonotype. The chain has TRBV29-1 and TRBJ2-7, with a weak D call TRBD2 (6 bases). The germline V gene has CDR1 SQVTM and CDR2 ANQGSEA. The CDR3 is 16 residues long. V was trimmed by 5 bases and J by 0 bases, leaving 20 bases between them. The CDR3 bases are TGCAGCGTTCTAACCTCGGGAACCGGGAGCTCCTACGAGCAGTACTTC. Its protein is CSVLTSGTGSSYEQYF.

The J gene is TRBJ2-7, the V gene TRBV3-1; a possible D gene is TRBD1 (5 bases). V lost 7 bases and J lost 5, with 15 bases in between. This CDR3 contains 13 residues. Germline CDR1 is LGHDT and CDR2 is YNNKEL (reference sequence). The CDR3 DNA reads as TGTGCCAGCACCCAGGGAATAGGCCACGAGCAGTACTTC. This encodes CASTQGIGHEQYF.

This clonotype was seen a few times. The chain joins TRBV7-9 to TRBJ2-3; 9 positions agree with TRBD1. The CDR3 extends over 17 amino acids. CDR1 and CDR2 (germline): SEHNR, FQNEAQ (reference sequence). The V and J ends lost 7 bases and 0 bases, in that order; junction bases with no gene match: 11. CDR3 nucleotides: TGTGCCAGCAAGGAAACAGGGGGCTTTCCTAGCACAGATACGCAGTATTTT. It is translated as CASKETGGFPSTDTQYF.

The rearrangement uses TRBV13 and TRBJ2-5, with 10 bases identical to TRBD1. The CDR3 covers 18 residues. V lost 4 bases and J lost 4; bases outside the gene matches: 15. Germline V gene sequence: CDR1 PRHDT, CDR2 FYEKMQ (reference sequence). This CDR3 reads CASSSPRPGTGVVETQYF. CDR3 in DNA: TGTGCCAGCAGCTCGCCCCGTCCTGGGACAGGGGTGGTAGAGACCCAGTACTTC.

This clonotype appeared a few times. This chain connects TRBV10-1 to TRBJ2-1; 9 nucleotides align to TRBD2. Germline V gene lookup returns CDR1 WNHNN and CDR2 SYGVQD (reference sequence). V was pared by 0 bases and J by 3 bases, with 3 bases of the junction left unmatched. The CDR3 has 16 residues. The CDR3 bases are TGCGCCAGCAGTGAGTCAGGGACTAGCTTCTACAATGAGCAGTTCTTC. Translating it yields CASSESGTSFYNEQFF.

The chain uses TRBV3-1 and TRBJ1-2; no reliable D call. Germline lookup yields CDR1 LGHDT and CDR2 YNNKEL (reference sequence). The CDR3 is 16 residues long. With 2 bases removed from V and 2 bases from J, the gap between germline ends came to 15 bases. The CDR3 DNA is TGTGCCAGCAGCCAAAAAGTTCAGAGAAAGAACTATGGCTACACCTTC. The encoded protein is CASSQKVQRKNYGYTF.

The chain has TRBV3-1 and TRBJ1-4; D not resolved. The germline V gene encodes CDR1 LGHDT and CDR2 YNNKEL (reference sequence). There are 14 residues in the CDR3. Trimming stripped 4 bases from V and 6 bases from J, with 12 bases between. CDR3 in DNA: TGTGCCAGCAGCCCCTCGGGGTGGGATGAAAAACTGTTTTTT. It encodes CASSPSGWDEKLFF.

This clonotype was found a few times. V gene TRBV29-1 combines with J gene TRBJ1-2; D remains ambiguous. The CDR3 is 13 residues long. Looked up from germline, CDR1 is SQVTM and CDR2 is ANQGSEA. V shed 5 bases and J shed 4 bases, with 14 bases lying between them. The CDR3 nucleotides are TGCAGCGTTAGGCAGAAACTAAGCTATGGCTACACCTTC. Translation: CSVRQKLSYGYTF.

Many counts were recorded for this clonotype. The chain carries TRBV2 and TRBJ2-5; D might be TRBD1 (5 bases). Germline V gene lookup returns CDR1 SNHLY and CDR2 FYNNEI. The CDR3 sequence is 14 residues long. Trimming removed 6 bases from V and 2 bases from J, with 13 bases in between. The CDR3 sequence is CASSPGRVQETQYF. CDR3 in DNA: TGTGCCAGCAGCCCGGGCAGGGTTCAAGAGACCCAGTACTTC.

The V gene is TRBV28, the J gene TRBJ2-3; no definite D call. The V gene's germline CDR1 is MDHEN and CDR2 SYDVKM. The V and J ends lost 0 bases and 6 bases respectively, with 13 bases between them. This CDR3 is built from 15 residues. CDR3 sequence: CASSLWGPSSDTQYF. The CDR3 DNA follows: TGTGCCAGCAGTTTATGGGGCCCCTCGAGTGATACGCAGTATTTT. The full variable domain, its missing parts supplied by reference TRBV28 and TRBJ2-3, is DVKVTQSSRYLVKRTGEKVFLECVQDMDHENMFWYRQDPGLGLRLIYFSYDVKMKEKGDIPEGYSVSREKKERFSLILESASTNQTSMYLCASSLWGPSSDTQYFGPGTRLTVL.

This clonotype was counted a few times. The rearrangement uses TRBV4-2 and TRBJ2-3; D perhaps matches TRBD1 (5 bases). The CDR3 runs 14 residues. Germline V gene lookup returns CDR1 LGHNA and CDR2 YNFKEQ. V lost 1 base and J 4 bases, leaving 9 bases between the germline ends. CDR3 DNA: TGTGCCAGCAGCCAAGGGGGCCAGGCAGATACGCAGTATTTT. It encodes CASSQGGQADTQYF.

J is TRBJ2-3 and V is TRBV10-2; 10 bases map to TRBD2. Losses at the gene ends were 6 bases for V and 6 bases for J; bases not matched to a gene: 9. This CDR3 region has 15 residues. The germline V gene encodes CDR1 WSHSY and CDR2 SAAADI. For the CDR3, the DNA is TGCGCCAGCAGGGGCACCCAACTAGCGGGGGATACGCAGTATTTT. Protein sequence: CASRGTQLAGDTQYF.

The genes are TRBV5-4 and TRBJ1-1; D is uncertain. The CDR3 covers 15 residues. The germline V gene encodes CDR1 SGHNT and CDR2 YYREEE (reference sequence). The V gene lost 2 bases and the J gene lost 1 base, with 12 bases spanning the gap. The CDR3 spells CASSFQSGENTEAFF. In DNA, the CDR3 is TGTGCCAGCAGCTTTCAGTCCGGGGAGAACACTGAAGCTTTCTTT.

This clonotype has at least ten counts. The V and J genes are TRBV6-1 and TRBJ1-2, with TRBD1 matching 9 bases. The CDR3 covers 15 residues. Germline CDR1 MNHNS, CDR2 SASEGT. The junction had 10 bases not matched to a gene; V was cut back by 5 bases and J by 6 bases. Here the CDR3 reads CASSIGTGRWDGYTF. DNA for the CDR3: TGTGCCAGCAGTATTGGGACAGGGAGATGGGATGGCTACACCTTC.

The chain links TRBV15 to TRBJ2-3; 8 bases align to TRBD1. Per germline, CDR1 LNHNV and CDR2 YYDKDF (reference sequence). The CDR3 runs to 16 residues. V shed 0 bases, J shed 3 bases, and the junction held 5 bases outside the gene matches. The CDR3 is CATSREAGGLTDTQYF. The CDR3 coding sequence is TGTGCCACCAGCAGAGAAGCAGGGGGCTTGACAGATACGCAGTATTTT.

This clonotype was recorded at least ten times. This rearrangement joins TRBV7-8 to TRBJ2-2; D is uncertain. Trimming took off 1 base at V and 5 bases at J, with 8 bases between the two ends. The V gene's germline CDR1 is SGHVS and CDR2 FQNEAQ. This CDR3 spans 14 amino acids. Written as DNA, the CDR3 is TGTGCCAGCAGCTTAGGGGGATGGACCGGGGAGCTGTTTTTT. This gives the protein CASSLGGWTGELFF.

Only a few counts were recorded for this clonotype. In DNA form, the CDR3 reads TGTGCCAGCAGCTATATGGACTGGTACAATGAGCAGTTCTTC. Residues: CASSYMDWYNEQFF. V usage is TRBV7-9 and J usage is TRBJ2-1; D might be TRBD2 (5 bases). Trimming removed 4 bases from V and 4 bases from J, with 11 bases in between. CDR3 length: 14 amino acids. Germline CDR1 reads SEHNR; CDR2 reads FQNEAQ (reference sequence).

This chain joins TRBV11-3 and TRBJ2-1, with a tentative D call TRBD2 (5 bases). This CDR3 is 15 amino acids long. V was trimmed by 1 base and J by 6 bases, leaving 13 bases between them. The germline CDR1 and CDR2 sequences are SGHNT and YENEEA. The CDR3 DNA reads as TGTGCCAGCAGCTTAGTTGGACGCGGAGGCAATGAGCAGTTCTTC. Protein product: CASSLVGRGGNEQFF.

This clonotype was seen at least ten times. This chain connects TRBV11-2 to TRBJ2-4; TRBD2 matches 16 bases. The germline gives CDR1 SGHAT, CDR2 FQNNGV. Germline trimming cut 2 bases from V and 7 bases from J; bases unmatched to any gene: 8. This CDR3 has 18 residues. CDR3 sequence: CASSLSTGTSGRGNIQYF. The CDR3 nucleotides are TGTGCCAGCAGCTTATCGACCGGGACTAGCGGGAGGGGGAACATTCAGTACTTC.

This clonotype was recorded at least ten times. V usage is TRBV2 and J usage is TRBJ1-5; TRBD1 agrees at 10 bases. Per germline, CDR1 SNHLY and CDR2 FYNNEI. The CDR3 spans 16 residues. The V segment lost 2 bases and the J segment 7 bases; nucleotides outside the gene matches: 8. In DNA, the CDR3 is TGTGCCAGCAGTGAAAGGGAGGGACAGGGGTCCCAGCCCCAGCATTTT. As protein: CASSEREGQGSQPQHF.

V usage is TRBV5-1 and J usage is TRBJ2-7; TRBD1 matches 9 bases. Trimming removed 0 bases from V and 5 bases from J; junction bases left unmatched: 6. Germline V gives CDR1 SGHRS, CDR2 YFSETQ. The CDR3 covers 15 residues. The CDR3 bases are TGCGCCAGCAGCTTGGTCCGGGACAGGGCCCACGAGCAGTACTTC. This translates into CASSLVRDRAHEQYF.

This clonotype occurred many times. This chain joins TRBV27 and TRBJ2-1, with 7 bases lining up with TRBD2. The V gene's germline CDR1 is MNHEY and CDR2 SMNVEV (reference sequence). CDR3 length: 16 residues. The V and J ends lost 3 bases and 1 base, in that order; junction bases with no gene match: 6. The CDR3 DNA reads TGTGCCAGCAGTTTTGGCGGGACTATTTCCTACAATGAGCAGTTCTTC. Its protein product is CASSFGGTISYNEQFF.

The sample holds a few counts of this clonotype. The chain links TRBV19 to TRBJ1-5; tentative D call: TRBD1 (5 bases). V lost 6 bases and J 1 base, leaving 10 bases between the germline ends. Germline-derived CDR1 and CDR2 are LNHDA and SQIVND (reference sequence). This CDR3 is 14 amino acids long. CDR3 DNA sequence: TGTGCCAGTAGGGCCCGACAGAGCAATCAGCCCCAGCATTTT. Translated: CASRARQSNQPQHF.